This TCR beta chain emerged from a study of blood T cell repertoires in COVID-19. Between the trimmed V and J ends, which lost 6 bases and 5 bases, there was a span of 10 bases. CDR3 size: 13 residues. CDR1 KGHDR and CDR2 SFDVKD come from the germline V gene. Assay: immunoSEQ multiplex PCR; the TCRdb copy retains only in-frame clones and omits some. The profile shows tens of thousands of clones, around 90% of them singletons. The sequence came from a man aged 45-60 years with active COVID-19. Sequencing input: peripheral blood. The chain has TRBV24-1 and TRBJ2-1, with D maybe TRBD2 (6 bases). CDR3 DNA: TGTGCCACCAGTCCGGGAGCAAACAATGAGCAGTTCTTC. Residues: CATSPGANNEQFF.